Shown below are 13 T cell receptor beta chains from a single sample sequenced in a study of cytomegalovirus exposure and HLA in healthy donors. PCR primers comprised 60 Vbeta and 13 Jbeta primers. Libraries were prepared by immunoSEQ multiplex PCR; TCRdb keeps only in-frame clonotypes and omits some of them. The data show some 210,000 clones, over 80% seen once. The sample taken for sequencing was PBMCs. The receptors shown here come from a woman in her fifties or sixties in good health and CMV-seropositive.

The chain links TRBV5-6 to TRBJ2-5; TRBD1 is a possible D gene (6 bases). V was trimmed by 0 bases and J by 2 bases, leaving 11 bases between them. Per germline, CDR1 SGHDT and CDR2 YYEEEE. The CDR3 has 15 amino acids. CDR3 sequence reads: CASSLEGVPQETQYF. DNA of the CDR3: TGTGCCAGCAGCTTGGAGGGGGTACCGCAAGAGACCCAGTACTTC.

The chain links TRBV7-9 to TRBJ1-1; D is unresolved. V was trimmed by 3 bases and J by 1 base, leaving 9 bases between them. Germline CDR1 is SEHNR and CDR2 is FQNEAQ (reference sequence). The CDR3 has 14 amino acids. In DNA, the CDR3 is TGTGCCAGCAGCTTGTTGAGGGCGAACACTGAAGCTTTCTTT. It is translated as CASSLLRANTEAFF.

This chain links TRBV28 with TRBJ1-5; 8 nucleotides align to TRBD1. The CDR3 totals 15 residues. Per the germline V gene, CDR1 is MDHEN and CDR2 is SYDVKM. The V segment lost 4 bases and the J segment 1 base; nucleotides outside the gene matches: 3. This CDR3 reads CASSSQGGSNQPQHF. The DNA for the CDR3 is TGTGCCAGCAGTTCACAGGGGGGGAGCAATCAGCCCCAGCATTTT.

The CDR3 region is CASSQELGTGLAYSTDTQYF. CDR3 sequence (DNA): TGTGCCAGCAGCCAAGAATTGGGTACGGGACTAGCGTATAGCACAGATACGCAGTATTTT. This chain connects TRBV4-2 to TRBJ2-3; 10 positions match TRBD2. Germline trimming cut 0 bases from V and 0 bases from J; bases unmatched to any gene: 12. Germline V CDR1 and CDR2: LGHNA, YNFKEQ. There are 20 residues in the CDR3.

This clone appeared once. V is TRBV11-2 and J is TRBJ1-1; the D is unclear. The germline CDR1 and CDR2 sequences are SGHAT and FQNNGV. The V gene lost 5 bases and the J gene lost 3 bases, with 13 bases spanning the gap. The CDR3 extends over 14 amino acids. The CDR3 here is CASSPTLSHTEAFF. The CDR3, as DNA: TGTGCCAGCAGCCCCACTTTATCGCACACTGAAGCTTTCTTT. The variable domain in full, with the rest retrieved from reference TRBV11-2 and TRBJ1-1, is EAGVAQSPRYKIIEKRQSVAFWCNPISGHATLYWYQQILGQGPKLLIQFQNNGVVDDSQLPKDRFSAERLKGVDSTLKIQPAKLEDSAVYLCASSPTLSHTEAFFGQGTRLTVV.

The chain joins TRBV7-2 to TRBJ2-7, with 9 bases lining up with TRBD2. The CDR3 contains 15 residues. The germline gives CDR1 SGHTA, CDR2 FQGNSA. V was clipped by 5 bases and J by 2 bases; unmatched bases: 7. Written as DNA, the CDR3 is TGTGCCAGCAGCCCCTTTGGCGGGGGGGCCTACGAGCAGTACTTC. It encodes CASSPFGGGAYEQYF.

The V call is TRBV11-2, the J call TRBJ1-5; no firm D call. The germline gives CDR1 SGHAT, CDR2 FQNNGV. The CDR3 runs to 15 residues. V was clipped by 0 bases and J by 2 bases, with 8 bases between them. The CDR3 here is CASSLDASGNQPQHF. The CDR3 bases are TGTGCCAGCAGCTTAGATGCGTCCGGCAATCAGCCCCAGCATTTT.

This clone was counted only a few times. J is TRBJ1-6 and V is TRBV5-6, with TRBD1 matching 7 bases. J gave up 9 bases and V 0 bases, and 3 bases lay outside the gene matches. In germline, CDR1 is SGHDT, CDR2 YYEEEE. This CDR3 contains 14 residues. CDR3 DNA: TGTGCCAGCAGCTTGGACAGGGGAATTTCACCCCTCCACTTT. Protein product: CASSLDRGISPLHF.

A single count supports this clone. The chain combines TRBV28 with TRBJ2-7, with 10 bases fitting TRBD1. Germline trimming cut 6 bases from V and 0 bases from J; bases unmatched to any gene: 2. CDR1 and CDR2 from the germline V gene are MDHEN and SYDVKM. The CDR3 runs to 14 residues. DNA for the CDR3: TGTGCCAGCAGGGGGACAGGGGACTCCTACGAGCAGTACTTC. It codes for CASRGTGDSYEQYF.

Only one count was recorded for this clone. The chain joins TRBV18 to TRBJ1-5, with 10 bases lining up with TRBD1. The CDR3 runs to 15 residues. With 3 bases clipped from V and 8 bases from J, the junction kept 7 bases outside the gene matches. Germline V lookup: CDR1 KGHSH, CDR2 LQKENI. This CDR3 reads CASSPRGTGVKPQHF. The CDR3 coding sequence is TGTGCCAGCTCACCCCGCGGGACAGGGGTAAAGCCCCAGCATTTT.

The table lists this clone with a count of one. The chain recombines TRBV5-1 with TRBJ2-3; 10 nucleotides align to TRBD1. Germline V gives CDR1 SGHRS, CDR2 YFSETQ. The CDR3 consists of 16 residues. With 3 bases clipped from V and 2 bases from J, the junction kept 6 bases outside the gene matches. CDR3 nucleotides: TGCGCCAGCAGCTACCCGGGACAGGGGTTCACAGATACGCAGTATTTT. Translating it yields CASSYPGQGFTDTQYF.

This clone was picked up one time. The CDR3 is CRGQGGEKLFF. CDR3 DNA: TGCAGGGGACAGGGCGGTGAAAAACTGTTTTTT. The chain recombines TRBV20-1 with TRBJ1-4; 9 nucleotides match TRBD1. The length of the CDR3 is 11 residues. CDR1 is DFQATT, CDR2 SNEGSKA, per germline (reference sequence).

V gene TRBV28 combines with J gene TRBJ1-6; D possibly corresponds to TRBD1 (6 bases). Trimming cost V 3 bases and J 9 bases, with 15 bases left between them. Germline V gene sequence: CDR1 MDHEN, CDR2 SYDVKM. CDR3 length: 15 residues. CDR3 residues: CASSFPDSRASPLHF. The CDR3 coding sequence is TGTGCCAGCAGTTTTCCGGACAGTAGGGCTTCACCCCTCCACTTT.